This is a list of T cell receptor beta chains from one sample in a study of early T cells in non-severe SARS-CoV-2 infection. TCRdb re-derived calls from the 5' RACE reads in MiXCR, one entry per CDR3 protein. The sample contains about 83,000 distinct CDR3 sequences, over 13% of which appear only once. The sequencing sample was made of whole blood. Receptor source: an adult who was a healthcare worker with PCR-confirmed SARS-CoV-2 infection or an uninfected control (not recorded which). Both conserved end residues are part of each CDR3. A D gene is named only where the DNA matches it firmly. Part of the rows lack a size; the others show once, few, many or a class for expanded clones.

j_gene: TRBJ1-2; d_gene: NA; v_gene: TRBV10-3; abundance: many; CDR3aa: CAISATDTNYGYTF; CDR3nt: TGTGCCATCAGTGCAACTGATACTAACTATGGCTACACCTTC
j_gene: TRBJ2-7; d_gene: NA; v_gene: TRBV29-1; abundance: NA; CDR3aa: CSVDEGRAVYEQYF; CDR3nt: TGCAGCGTTGACGAAGGCAGGGCCGTCTACGAGCAGTACTTC
j_gene: TRBJ2-7; d_gene: TRBD2; v_gene: TRBV7-6; abundance: few; CDR3aa: CASSLLLAGADEQYF; CDR3nt: TGTGCCAGCAGCTTACTGCTAGCGGGAGCTGACGAGCAGTACTTC
j_gene: TRBJ2-3; d_gene: NA; v_gene: TRBV11-2; abundance: many; CDR3aa: CASSLDHASPSTDTQYF; CDR3nt: TGTGCCAGCAGCTTAGATCATGCCTCCCCTAGCACAGATACGCAGTATTTT
j_gene: TRBJ2-7; d_gene: TRBD1; v_gene: TRBV4-1; abundance: many; CDR3aa: CASSYIAGTGVHEQYF; CDR3nt: TGCGCCAGCAGCTATATCGCCGGGACAGGGGTCCACGAGCAGTACTTC
j_gene: TRBJ2-7; d_gene: NA; v_gene: TRBV10-3; abundance: NA; CDR3aa: CAISETSSYEQYF; CDR3nt: TGTGCCATCAGTGAGACTAGCTCCTACGAGCAGTACTTC
j_gene: TRBJ2-1; d_gene: NA; v_gene: TRBV5-1; abundance: few; CDR3aa: CASSLAPADNEQFF; CDR3nt: TGCGCCAGCAGCTTGGCTCCAGCGGACAATGAGCAGTTCTTC
j_gene: TRBJ2-7; d_gene: TRBD1; v_gene: TRBV13; abundance: many; CDR3aa: CASSPGGTGYNEQYF; CDR3nt: TGTGCCAGCAGCCCAGGCGGGACAGGGTATAACGAGCAGTACTTC
j_gene: TRBJ2-1; d_gene: TRBD2; v_gene: TRBV5-1; abundance: few; CDR3aa: CASRRGTSGAGQFF; CDR3nt: TGCGCCAGCAGGCGGGGGACTAGCGGGGCGGGGCAGTTCTTC
j_gene: TRBJ2-7; d_gene: NA; v_gene: TRBV30; abundance: NA; CDR3aa: CAWSVFRGYEQYF; CDR3nt: TGTGCCTGGAGTGTGTTCAGGGGCTACGAGCAGTACTTC
j_gene: TRBJ2-2; d_gene: TRBD1; v_gene: TRBV7-6; abundance: few; CDR3aa: CASSHPTTIRTGANTGELFF; CDR3nt: TGTGCCAGCAGCCACCCGACTACGATTCGGACAGGGGCGAACACCGGGGAGCTGTTTTTT
j_gene: TRBJ2-7; d_gene: TRBD2; v_gene: TRBV29-1; abundance: NA; CDR3aa: CSVGLVYEQYF; CDR3nt: TGCAGCGTCGGACTAGTCTACGAGCAGTACTTC
j_gene: TRBJ2-7; d_gene: TRBD1; v_gene: TRBV3-1; abundance: few; CDR3aa: CASSQLRDRVREQYF; CDR3nt: TGTGCCAGCAGCCAACTCCGGGACAGGGTCCGGGAGCAGTACTTC
j_gene: TRBJ1-1; d_gene: NA; v_gene: TRBV7-6; abundance: NA; CDR3aa: CASSLTGSTVSKAFF; CDR3nt: TGTGCCAGCAGCTTAACCGGGTCGACGGTTTCTAAAGCTTTCTTT
j_gene: TRBJ2-3; d_gene: NA; v_gene: TRBV10-2; abundance: few; CDR3aa: CASRRAGYTDTQYF; CDR3nt: TGCGCCAGCAGGAGGGCGGGATACACAGATACGCAGTATTTT
j_gene: TRBJ2-2; d_gene: NA; v_gene: TRBV29-1; abundance: few; CDR3aa: CSVWSGSSAEGTLNTGELFF; CDR3nt: TGCAGCGTTTGGTCGGGATCAAGTGCCGAGGGTACACTTAACACCGGGGAGCTGTTTTTT
j_gene: TRBJ1-2; d_gene: TRBD1; v_gene: TRBV29-1; abundance: NA; CDR3aa: CSVEKGQSSGYTF; CDR3nt: TGCAGCGTTGAGAAGGGACAGTCTTCTGGCTACACCTTC
j_gene: TRBJ2-3; d_gene: NA; v_gene: TRBV28; abundance: NA; CDR3aa: CASILGRFSDTQYF; CDR3nt: TGTGCCAGCATACTAGGCCGATTCTCAGATACGCAGTATTTT
j_gene: TRBJ2-3; d_gene: TRBD1; v_gene: TRBV7-9; abundance: few; CDR3aa: CASSFTRGRSDTQYF; CDR3nt: TGTGCCAGCAGCTTCACCAGGGGGCGATCAGATACGCAGTATTTT
j_gene: TRBJ2-7; d_gene: TRBD2; v_gene: TRBV11-2; abundance: NA; CDR3aa: CASSLVTGLAVGYEQYF; CDR3nt: TGTGCCAGCAGCTTAGTTACGGGGCTAGCGGTTGGGTACGAGCAGTACTTC
j_gene: TRBJ2-5; d_gene: TRBD2; v_gene: TRBV25-1; abundance: many; CDR3aa: CASSELGRGGLETQYF; CDR3nt: TGTGCCAGCAGTGAATTAGGGCGGGGGGGCTTGGAGACCCAGTACTTC
j_gene: TRBJ1-3; d_gene: NA; v_gene: TRBV20-1; abundance: NA; CDR3aa: CSATLGSGNTIYF; CDR3nt: TGCAGTGCTACGCTGGGATCTGGAAACACCATATATTTT
j_gene: TRBJ2-3; d_gene: NA; v_gene: TRBV12-3/TRBV12-4; abundance: few; CDR3aa: CASSPFARDTQYF; CDR3nt: TGTGCCAGCAGTCCTTTCGCCCGAGATACGCAGTATTTT
j_gene: TRBJ2-1; d_gene: NA; v_gene: TRBV3-1; abundance: many; CDR3aa: CASSPTRQAYNEQFF; CDR3nt: TGTGCCAGCAGCCCTACTCGACAGGCATACAATGAGCAGTTCTTC
j_gene: TRBJ2-5; d_gene: NA; v_gene: TRBV7-9; abundance: many; CDR3aa: CASTPRAETQYF; CDR3nt: TGTGCCAGCACCCCTAGGGCCGAGACCCAGTACTTC
j_gene: TRBJ1-1; d_gene: NA; v_gene: TRBV18; abundance: NA; CDR3aa: CASSPGTGNTEAFF; CDR3nt: TGTGCCAGCTCACCGGGGACGGGGAACACTGAAGCTTTCTTT
j_gene: TRBJ2-2; d_gene: TRBD1; v_gene: TRBV20-1; abundance: NA; CDR3aa: CSASPPRGQANTGELFF; CDR3nt: TGCAGTGCTAGCCCCCCTCGGGGACAGGCGAACACCGGGGAGCTGTTTTTT